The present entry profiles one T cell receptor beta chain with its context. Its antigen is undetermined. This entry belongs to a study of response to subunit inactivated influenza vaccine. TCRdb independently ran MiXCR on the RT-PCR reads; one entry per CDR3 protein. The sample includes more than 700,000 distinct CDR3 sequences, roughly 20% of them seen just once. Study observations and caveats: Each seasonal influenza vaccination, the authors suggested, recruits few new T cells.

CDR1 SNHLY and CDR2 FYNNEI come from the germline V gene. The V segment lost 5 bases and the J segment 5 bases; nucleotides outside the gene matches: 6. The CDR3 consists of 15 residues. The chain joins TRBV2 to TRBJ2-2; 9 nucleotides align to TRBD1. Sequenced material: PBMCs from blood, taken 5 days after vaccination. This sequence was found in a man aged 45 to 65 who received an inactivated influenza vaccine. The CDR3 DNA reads TGTGCCAGCAGTCCGACAGGGGGTTGGACCGGGGAGCTGTTTTTT. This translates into CASSPTGGWTGELFF.